This T cell receptor (beta chain) was captured by sequencing in a study of CD8 T cells in Susac syndrome. Reverse transcription used 0.5 to 1 ug RNA and random hexamers. TCR beta CDR3 was amplified by immunoSEQ multiplex PCR. This amplification extended across 54 Vbeta and 13 Jbeta segments. TCRdb fed the immunoSEQ multiplex PCR reads into MiXCR, producing one record per CDR3 protein. The data contain under 550,000 distinct CDR3 sequences, 85% to 90% of them seen just once; the ten biggest clones take up approximately 0.12%. TCR beta was sequenced from blood CD8+ and CD4+ T cells. The TEMRA cells underwent FACS enrichment, while the CD8+ and CD4+ T cells underwent negative isolation. The CDR3 covers 15 residues. Unmatched junction bases numbered 7, after V lost 4 bases and J lost 5 bases.

Material for sequencing was CD8+ T cells from PBMCs. This TCR was sampled from a human donor with multiple sclerosis. The genes are TRBV12-3 or TRBV12-4 and TRBJ2-5; 10 bases are shared with TRBD2. CDR3 sequence reads: CASSSSSGSVETQYF. DNA for the CDR3: TGTGCCAGCAGTTCTTCTAGCGGGAGCGTCGAGACCCAGTACTTC.